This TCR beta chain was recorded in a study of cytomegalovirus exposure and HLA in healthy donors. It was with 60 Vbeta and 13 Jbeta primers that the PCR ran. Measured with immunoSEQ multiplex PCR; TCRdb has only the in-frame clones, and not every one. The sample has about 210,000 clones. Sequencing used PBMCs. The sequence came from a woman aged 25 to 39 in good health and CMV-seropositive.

As DNA, the CDR3 is TGTGCCAGCAGTCCGATGGGTCTGCAGGGGGCGGCTAACTATGGCTACACCTTC. Protein sequence: CASSPMGLQGAANYGYTF. The chain links TRBV28 to TRBJ1-2; 8 bases align to TRBD1. The CDR3 spans 18 residues. V lost 5 bases to trimming and J lost 0 bases; unmatched junction nucleotides: 14. CDR1 and CDR2 from the germline V gene are MDHEN and SYDVKM.